This T cell receptor (beta chain) was captured by sequencing in a study of cytomegalovirus exposure and HLA in healthy donors. The CDR3 runs 16 residues. V shed 0 bases and J 3 bases; nucleotides not matched to a gene: 6. Germline V gives CDR1 WNHNN, CDR2 SYGVQD (reference sequence). Clones were read by immunoSEQ multiplex PCR, and TCRdb kept only the in-frame ones, dropping some. The repertoire consists of hundreds of thousands of clones, with about nine tenths occurring once and the leading ten covering roughly 0.83%. This receptor was taken from a woman in her late teens or twenties in good health and CMV-seronegative. V usage is TRBV10-1 and J usage is TRBJ2-3; the match to TRBD1 covers 7 bases. The specimen sequenced was PBMCs. CDR3 sequence: CASSESKGAQTDTQYF. The CDR3 DNA sequence: TGCGCCAGCAGTGAGTCAAAGGGGGCGCAAACAGATACGCAGTATTTT.